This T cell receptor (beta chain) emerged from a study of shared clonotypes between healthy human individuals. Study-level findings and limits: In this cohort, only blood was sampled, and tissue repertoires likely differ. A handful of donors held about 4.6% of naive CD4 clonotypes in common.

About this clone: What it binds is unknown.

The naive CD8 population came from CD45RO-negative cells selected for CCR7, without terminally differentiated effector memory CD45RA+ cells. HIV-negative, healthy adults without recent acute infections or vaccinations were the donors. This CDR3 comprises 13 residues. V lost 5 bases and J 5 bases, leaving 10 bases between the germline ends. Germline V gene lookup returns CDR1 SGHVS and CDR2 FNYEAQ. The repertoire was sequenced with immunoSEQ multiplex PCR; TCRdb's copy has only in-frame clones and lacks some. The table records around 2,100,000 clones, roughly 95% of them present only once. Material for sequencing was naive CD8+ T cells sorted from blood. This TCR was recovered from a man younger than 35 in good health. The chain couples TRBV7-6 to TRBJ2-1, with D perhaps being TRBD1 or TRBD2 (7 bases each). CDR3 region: CASSPGGDNEQFF. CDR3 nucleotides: TGTGCCAGCAGCCCAGGGGGGGACAATGAGCAGTTCTTC.